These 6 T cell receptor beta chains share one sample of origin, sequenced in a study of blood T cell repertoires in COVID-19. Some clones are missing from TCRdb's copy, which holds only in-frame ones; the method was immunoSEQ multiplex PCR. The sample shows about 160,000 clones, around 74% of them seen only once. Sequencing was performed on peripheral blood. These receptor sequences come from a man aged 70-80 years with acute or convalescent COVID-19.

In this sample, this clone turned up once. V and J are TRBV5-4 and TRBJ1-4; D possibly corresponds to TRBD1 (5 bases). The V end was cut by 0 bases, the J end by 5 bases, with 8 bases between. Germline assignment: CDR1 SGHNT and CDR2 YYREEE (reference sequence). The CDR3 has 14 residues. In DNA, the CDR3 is TGTGCCAGCAGCTTGGGACAGAAAAATGAAAAACTGTTTTTT. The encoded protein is CASSLGQKNEKLFF.

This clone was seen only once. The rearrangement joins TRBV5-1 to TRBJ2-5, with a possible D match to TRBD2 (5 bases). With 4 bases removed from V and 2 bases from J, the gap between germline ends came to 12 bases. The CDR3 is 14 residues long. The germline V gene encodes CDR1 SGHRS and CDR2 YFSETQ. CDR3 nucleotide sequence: TGCGCCAGCAGCATTAAAGGGAGTCAAGAGACCCAGTACTTC. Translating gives CASSIKGSQETQYF. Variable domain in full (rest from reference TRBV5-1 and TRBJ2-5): KAGVTQTPRYLIKTRGQQVTLSCSPISGHRSVSWYQQTPGQGLQFLFEYFSETQRNKGNFPGRFSGRQFSNSRSEMNVSTLELGDSALYLCASSIKGSQETQYFGPGTRLLVL.

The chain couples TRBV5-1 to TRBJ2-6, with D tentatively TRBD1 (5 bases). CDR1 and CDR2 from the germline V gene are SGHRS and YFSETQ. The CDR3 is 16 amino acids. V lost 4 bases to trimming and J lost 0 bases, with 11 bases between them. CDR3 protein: CASSLRQISGANVLTF. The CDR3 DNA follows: TGCGCCAGCAGCCTAAGACAGATCTCTGGGGCCAACGTCCTGACTTTC.

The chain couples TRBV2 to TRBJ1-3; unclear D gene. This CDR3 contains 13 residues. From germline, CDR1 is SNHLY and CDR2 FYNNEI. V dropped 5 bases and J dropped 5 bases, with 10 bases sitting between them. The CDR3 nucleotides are TGTGCCAGCAGTTTATCACTGCGAAACACCATATATTTT. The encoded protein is CASSLSLRNTIYF. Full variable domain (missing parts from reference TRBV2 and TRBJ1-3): EPEVTQTPSHQVTQMGQEVILRCVPISNHLYFYWYRQILGQKVEFLVSFYNNEISEKSEIFDDQFSVERPDGSNFTLKIRSTKLEDSAMYFCASSLSLRNTIYFGEGSWLTVV.

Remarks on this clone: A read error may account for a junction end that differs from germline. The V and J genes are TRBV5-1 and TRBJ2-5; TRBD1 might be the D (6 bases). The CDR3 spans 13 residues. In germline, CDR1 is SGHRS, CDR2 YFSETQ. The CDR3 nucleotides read TGCGCCAGCAGGTTGGGGGCCCGGGAGACCCAGTACTTC. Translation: CASRLGARETQYF. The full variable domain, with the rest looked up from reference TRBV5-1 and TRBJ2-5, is KAGVTQTPRYLIKTRGQQVTLSCSPISGHRSVSWYQQTPGQGLQFLFEYFSETQRNKGNFPGRFSGRQFSNSRSEMNVSTLELGDSALYLCASRLGARETQYFGPGTRLLVL.

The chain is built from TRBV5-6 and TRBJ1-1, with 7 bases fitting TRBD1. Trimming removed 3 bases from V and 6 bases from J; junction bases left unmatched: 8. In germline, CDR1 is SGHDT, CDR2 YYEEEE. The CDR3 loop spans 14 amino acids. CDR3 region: CASSSLQGIAEAFF. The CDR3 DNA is TGTGCCAGCAGCTCTTTACAGGGGATCGCTGAAGCTTTCTTT.